The next 12 T cell receptor beta chains were all read from a single sample in a study of response to subunit inactivated influenza vaccine. TCRdb reprocessed the RT-PCR reads via MiXCR and lists one record per CDR3 protein. The table shows around 480,000 distinct CDR3 sequences, with 10% to 11% occurring only once. Sequencing was performed on PBMCs from blood, taken more than 35 days after vaccination. These receptors all stem from a man aged 45 to 65 who received an inactivated influenza vaccine.

This clonotype was detected a few times. The genes are TRBV12-3 or TRBV12-4 and TRBJ1-5, with TRBD1 identical over 8 bases. CDR3 size: 16 residues. Trimming at V came to 3 bases and at J to 1 base, leaving 5 bases not matched to a gene. Here the CDR3 DNA reads TGTGCCAGCAGTTTGCGTGGACAGGGAAGCAATCAGCCCCAGCATTTT. Translation gives CASSLRGQGSNQPQHF.

The rearrangement links TRBV20-1 to TRBJ2-7, with D tentatively TRBD1 (6 bases). V was shortened by 0 bases and J by 0 bases, with 15 bases between the two germline ends. Germline-derived CDR1 and CDR2 are DFQATT and SNEGSKA (reference sequence). The CDR3 is made up of 16 amino acids. CDR3 residues: CSARDVTGTISYEQYF. The CDR3 nucleotides read TGCAGTGCTAGAGATGTCACAGGGACCATCTCCTACGAGCAGTACTTC.

A few counts support this clonotype. The chain recombines TRBV5-6 with TRBJ2-2, with D uncertain. The CDR3 has 17 residues. V gave up 4 bases and J gave up 6 bases, with 22 bases separating them. Germline CDR1 and CDR2: SGHDT and YYEEEE. The chain's CDR3 is CASSPDQTRLWAGELFF. DNA of the CDR3: TGTGCCAGCAGCCCTGACCAGACCCGACTTTGGGCCGGGGAGCTGTTTTTT.

This clonotype was observed a few times. The rearrangement joins TRBV12-3 or TRBV12-4 to TRBJ2-1, with TRBD1 matching 11 bases. V lost 1 base, J lost 2 bases, and 4 bases stayed unmatched. CDR3 length: 17 amino acids. The CDR3 region has the DNA TGTGCCAGCAGTTTAGAACGGACAGGGGGCGCCTACAATGAGCAGTTCTTC. Its protein is CASSLERTGGAYNEQFF.

This clonotype showed up many times. The chain links TRBV4-2 to TRBJ1-1; weak D call: TRBD1 (6 bases). The ends were cut back, 0 bases at V and 4 bases at J, with 18 bases in the middle. Germline V gene sequence: CDR1 LGHNA, CDR2 YNFKEQ. The CDR3 totals 17 residues. CDR3 loop: CASSQDRSAGVSTEAFF. The CDR3 DNA reads TGTGCCAGCAGCCAAGATCGAAGTGCAGGGGTGAGCACTGAAGCTTTCTTT.

At least ten counts were recorded for this clonotype. The V call is TRBV12-3 or TRBV12-4, the J call TRBJ1-1; 8 nucleotides agree with TRBD1. V lost 2 bases, J lost 5 bases, and 10 bases stayed unmatched. This CDR3 is 16 amino acids long. CDR3 loop: CASSLRQGNRRTEAFF. The CDR3 region has the DNA TGTGCCAGCAGTTTAAGACAGGGGAATCGAAGGACTGAAGCTTTCTTT.

This clonotype was observed a few times. V is TRBV25-1 and J is TRBJ2-7; a weak D match, TRBD1 (5 bases). The CDR3 extends over 12 amino acids. The V end lost 2 bases, the J end lost 8 bases, and 10 bases lay between the germline ends. Germline V gives CDR1 MGHDK, CDR2 SYGVNS. The CDR3 coding sequence is TGTGCCAGCAGTGAAAGGACACGGCAGCAGTACTTC. Translating it yields CASSERTRQQYF.

This clonotype was seen only once. A much larger clone differs by one base, so this may be a read error. J is TRBJ2-2 and V is TRBV27; 7 nucleotides align to TRBD2. In germline, CDR1 is MNHEY, CDR2 SMNVEV (reference sequence). V shed 5 bases and J 0 bases; nucleotides not matched to a gene: 0. This CDR3 has 14 residues. The CDR3 nucleotides read TGTGCCAGCAGTGCGGGGGCGAACACCGGGGAGCTGTTTTTT. Residues: CASSAGANTGELFF.

V gene TRBV11-1 combines with J gene TRBJ2-3; 13 bases fit TRBD2. With V trimmed by 5 bases and J by 6 bases, 11 bases remained unmatched. The germline V gene has CDR1 SGHAT and CDR2 FQDESV (reference sequence). The CDR3 totals 17 residues. CDR3 in DNA: TGTGCCAGCAGCCCCAGACTAGCGGGAGGACCCTTGGATACGCAGTATTTT. It encodes CASSPRLAGGPLDTQYF.

This clonotype appeared a few times. The V and J genes are TRBV5-1 and TRBJ2-5, with 8 bases aligning to TRBD2. Looked up from germline, CDR1 is SGHRS and CDR2 is YFSETQ. V shed 0 bases, J shed 0 bases, and the junction held 4 bases outside the gene matches. This CDR3 is 16 amino acids long. CDR3 DNA: TGCGCCAGCAGCTTGGCAGCTAGCGGGTACCAAGAGACCCAGTACTTC. Amino acid sequence: CASSLAASGYQETQYF.

The rearrangement uses TRBV29-1 and TRBJ2-7; TRBD1 might be the D (6 bases). The CDR3 runs to 14 residues. Germline values: CDR1 SQVTM, CDR2 ANQGSEA. V was cut by 2 bases and J by 3 bases, with 14 bases left in between. The CDR3 nucleotides read TGCAGCGTTGAAAGTACAGGGTCGGACTACGAGCAGTACTTC. Its translation is CSVESTGSDYEQYF.

In this sample, this clonotype turned up many times. The V gene is TRBV20-1, the J gene TRBJ2-1; D possibly matches TRBD1 or TRBD2 (5 bases each). The CDR3 length is 16 residues. V lost 5 bases, J lost 0 bases, and 17 bases lay in between. CDR1 is DFQATT, CDR2 SNEGSKA, per germline (reference sequence). The CDR3 DNA is TGCAGTGCTGGGAGACAGTTACTTTCCTCCTACAATGAGCAGTTCTTC. This gives the protein CSAGRQLLSSYNEQFF.